This TCR beta chain came from a study of blood T cell repertoires in COVID-19 (dated by TCRdb to about 2020). With respect to the entire study: Samples from collaborators originated in the United States, Italy and Spain and spanned both the acute and convalescent phases of COVID-19. The repertoires were made available in a free public database intended to serve as a resource for research on the immune response to SARS-CoV-2. Where HLA class I and class II types were available, the types were taken from metadata supplied by the sample provider, not from assay-based typing. Samples came from the ongoing ImmuneRACE study (first 160 participants) plus 1,254 subjects from 6 global collaborators. The material from the prospective study consisted of cDNA or gDNA derived from T cells, B-cell-depleted T cells, or PBMCs. Nearly every sample came with metadata listing a de-identified subject ID, COVID-19 status, age in years and sex. Deeply sampled blood TCRbeta repertoires from subjects exposed to, actively infected with, or recovered from COVID-19 were included in the dataset.

What the research found in general, with its limitations: The amount of clinical and demographic metadata varied by source and participant and was provided uncurated.

Enrolling through a virtual design, the prospective study's participants ranged in age from roughly 18 to 100 years and lived across more than 20 United States geographic areas. In the prospective study, cohorts were assigned on the basis of participant-reported clinical history obtained from a screening survey and a study questionnaire. Recovered participants in ImmuneRACE Cohort 3 were defined as having two consecutive negative NP/OP PCR tests, clearance from a healthcare professional, or resolution of symptoms. In the prospective study, whole blood, serum and a nasopharyngeal or oropharyngeal swab were collected from each participant by mobile phlebotomists. Prospective study participants could optionally give additional blood draws and questionnaires over a roughly 2-month period. Prospective study blood samples were shipped either frozen or at room temperature before DNA extraction. The germline V gene specifies SGHRS as CDR1 and YFSETQ as CDR2. Relative to germline, V is 1 base shorter and J is 4 bases shorter, with 17 bases between their ends. The CDR3 starts with the cysteine, ends with the phenylalanine, and has 16 residues. The entry retains the CDR3 DNA only, 48 bases that are in frame from base 1.

TCRbeta CDR3 regions were amplified from genomic DNA using the immunoSEQ Assay, a bias-controlled multiplex PCR. The authors processed their data as follows. Within the assay, amplification of reference gene primers was used to estimate how many nucleated cells each sample contained. To quantify the absolute abundance of each unique TCRbeta CDR3 rearrangement, sequence reads were collapsed and filtered. For each sample, productive Simpson clonality was calculated as the square root of Simpson's diversity index over productive rearrangements. TCRdb re-hosts the immuneACCESS table, in-frame sequences only. Its copies lack some clones; in the studies checked, an unresolved V gene accounts for under half of them, and the cause for the rest is not known. V, J and clone size are taken as reported in that table, and D and trimming were inferred from the DNA itself. The sample table records hundreds of thousands of clones; 85% of these occur just once. In total, the top ten clones hold 2% to 3% of the sample.

Comment on this clone: Its antigen has not been determined. No quality values exist for individual bases; no much larger clone is one base distant.

The receptor comes from a woman aged 50 to 60 who had recovered from COVID-19. The sequence links TRBV5-1 to TRBJ1-2; the D gene is perhaps TRBD1, from 6 matching bases. The sequencing sample was made of PBMCs or T cells enriched from blood (not recorded which). The nucleotides read TGCGCCAGCAGCTTGCCCTCGGGGGGCGTAGGCTATGGCTACACCTTC. This encodes CASSLPSGGVGYGYTF.